This TCR beta chain was identified during a study of memory CD4+ T cells and cytomegalovirus serostatus. Single viable CD3+CD4+CD8-CD45RO+ cells were sorted as the memory CD4+ T cells. The assay was immunoSEQ multiplex PCR, and TCRdb's table has in-frame clones only and misses some. The sample carries 40,000 to 45,000 clones, roughly 83% recorded once. The CDR3 is 19 residues long. Trimming took 1 base from V and 1 from J; bases not matched to a gene: 11. Per germline, CDR1 SGDLS and CDR2 YYNGEE. The genes are TRBV9 and TRBJ2-2, with 9 positions matching TRBD2. The receptor's source is an adult in good health and CMV-seronegative. Material: memory CD4+ T cells from blood. The CDR3 is CASSVHWTVLAGNTGELFF. The CDR3 nucleotides are TGTGCCAGCAGCGTACACTGGACGGTACTAGCGGGGAACACCGGGGAGCTGTTTTTT. Looking up the rest from reference TRBV9 and TRBJ2-2 gives the full variable domain: DSGVTQTPKHLITATGQRVTLRCSPRSGDLSVYWYQQSLDQGLQFLIQYYNGEERAKGNILERFSAQQFPDLHSELNLSSLELGDSALYFCASSVHWTVLAGNTGELFFGEGSRLTVL.